This T cell receptor (beta chain) stems from a study of cytomegalovirus exposure and HLA in healthy donors. Whole-study findings and limits: CMV serostatus was the sole immune exposure data available. Using a false discovery rate of 0.05, a later analysis showed that roughly 16,000 TCR beta sequences were associated with HLA alleles. Analyses of presence and absence presupposed an approximately uniform sequencing depth across donors. Investigators reported approximately 170 TCR beta chains as tied to cytomegalovirus.

Remarks on this clone: The antigen remains unidentified.

Losses at the gene ends were 11 bases for V and 7 bases for J; bases not matched to a gene: 7. CDR3 size: 13 residues. Per the germline V gene, CDR1 is ENHRY and CDR2 is SYGVKD. Amplification used 60 Vbeta primers and 13 Jbeta primers. The assay was immunoSEQ multiplex PCR, and TCRdb's table has in-frame clones only and misses some. The data show 150,000 or so clones, roughly four fifths seen once. This TCR came from a woman aged 40 to 50 in good health and CMV-seronegative. The chain uses TRBV10-3 and TRBJ2-1, with 11 nucleotides matching TRBD2. Material for sequencing was PBMCs. Here the CDR3 reads CAVQTSGNNEQFF. The CDR3 DNA is TGTGCCGTGCAGACTAGCGGGAATAATGAGCAGTTCTTC.